These 29 T cell receptor beta chains were sequenced from one sample in a study of blood T cells in healthy people across ages. A second PCR of 7 to 11 cycles used a sample-barcoded 5' primer and a J-beta primer mix. TCRdb itself ran the 5' RACE reads through MiXCR, one entry per CDR3 protein. Altogether about 840,000 distinct CDR3 sequences are present, about 28% being singletons, with the ten largest covering approximately 10%. The same data also went into a second study, on T cells of mothers and their children.

Sequenced input: blood. These receptors were collected from a woman aged 40 to 55 in good health.

This rearrangement joins TRBV27 to TRBJ2-2; 16 bases map to TRBD2. The CDR3 spans 16 residues. V gave up 5 bases and J gave up 6 bases; unmatched junction bases: 3. Germline CDR1 and CDR2: MNHEY and SMNVEV (reference sequence). CDR3 sequence reads: CASSPGTSGGAGELFF. Written as DNA, the CDR3 is TGTGCCAGCAGTCCCGGGACTAGCGGGGGGGCCGGGGAGCTGTTTTTT.

This clonotype has just a few counts. The V and J genes are TRBV7-2 and TRBJ2-7; D unclear. CDR3 length equals 12 residues. CDR1 is SGHTA, CDR2 FQGNSA, per germline. Trimming removed 4 bases at V and 3 bases at J, with 7 bases between. CDR3 residues: CASSSQIYEQYF. CDR3 DNA: TGTGCCAGCAGCTCGCAGATCTACGAGCAGTACTTC.

In its sample, this clonotype was seen a few times. One end of the junction is discordant with germline, which a read error may explain. The chain carries TRBV25-1 and TRBJ1-5; D possibly corresponds to TRBD1 (5 bases). This CDR3 spans 12 amino acids. The germline gives CDR1 MGHDK, CDR2 SYGVNS. CDR3 in amino acids: CVSSSRGQPQHF. CDR3 nucleotides: TGTGTCAGCAGTAGTAGGGGTCAGCCCCAGCATTTT.

Note on this clonotype: A single base separates this from a much larger clone, so it may be a read error. The V call is TRBV3-1, the J call TRBJ2-4, with D uncertain. The CDR3 runs 16 residues. Germline CDR1 LGHDT, CDR2 YNNKEL (reference sequence). The CDR3 DNA reads as TGTGCCAGCAACCAAGATAACAGACTAGCCAAAAACATTCAGTACTTC. This gives the protein CASNQDNRLAKNIQYF.

The DNA of the CDR3 is TGTGCTAGTAAAGTCGGGGGGGCCTTAAATGAGCAGTACTTC. Translated: CASKVGGALNEQYF. The chain couples TRBV12-5 to TRBJ2-7; TRBD2 matches 8 bases. This CDR3 contains 14 residues. J was trimmed by 7 bases and V by 8 bases; bases with no gene match: 13. The germline V gene has CDR1 LGHNT and CDR2 FRNRAP. Combining the CDR3 with reference TRBV12-5 and TRBJ2-7 gives the whole variable domain DARVTQTPRHKVTEMGQEVTMRCQPILGHNTVFWYRQTMMQGLELLAYFRNRAPLDDSGMPKDRFSAEMPDATLATLKIQPSEPRDSAVYFCASKVGGALNEQYFGPGTRLTVT.

V gene TRBV5-1 combines with J gene TRBJ2-5, with D maybe TRBD2 (5 bases). V shed 2 bases and J shed 5 bases, with 16 bases lying between them. In germline, CDR1 is SGHRS, CDR2 YFSETQ. The length of the CDR3 is 15 residues. CDR3 protein: CASSFLGNSGETQYF. CDR3 bases: TGCGCCAGCAGCTTTTTAGGAAACTCGGGGGAGACCCAGTACTTC.

This clonotype was seen more than once but under ten times. The V and J genes are TRBV20-1 and TRBJ1-2; 9 positions match TRBD1. CDR3 length: 15 amino acids. Looked up from germline, CDR1 is DFQATT and CDR2 is SNEGSKA (reference sequence). V lost 5 bases to trimming and J lost 2 bases; unmatched junction nucleotides: 9. CDR3 nucleotides: TGCAGTGCTGGGACAGGGTATGGCCCCAACTATGGCTACACCTTC. Translating it yields CSAGTGYGPNYGYTF.

This clonotype was detected only a few times. This chain uses TRBV4-2 with TRBJ1-2, with 7 bases fitting TRBD1. V shed 1 base, J shed 10 bases, and the junction held 9 bases outside the gene matches. The V gene's germline CDR1 is LGHNA and CDR2 YNFKEQ. The CDR3 contains 14 residues. As DNA, the CDR3 is TGTGCCAGCAGCCAAGCCAGGGGGGACATTTTCTACACCTTC. Protein product: CASSQARGDIFYTF.

The chain couples TRBV20-1 to TRBJ1-5; 7 bases map to TRBD1. This CDR3 is 15 amino acids long. V lost 2 bases and J lost 4; bases outside the gene matches: 8. The V gene's germline CDR1 is DFQATT and CDR2 SNEGSKA (reference sequence). As DNA, the CDR3 is TGCAGTGCTAGAAGTAGGACAGGCACTAATCAGCCCCAGCATTTT. It encodes CSARSRTGTNQPQHF.

This clonotype was seen a handful of times. Written as DNA, the CDR3 is TGTGCCAGCAGCCCCTTAGCGGGGTCCACCTACAATGAGCAGTTCTTC. The encoded protein is CASSPLAGSTYNEQFF. The V and J genes are TRBV7-3 and TRBJ2-1; 8 bases align to TRBD2. The ends lost 5 bases at V and 2 bases at J; junction bases unmatched: 8. CDR1 and CDR2 from the germline V gene are SGHTA and FQGTGA. This CDR3 has 16 amino acids.

The chain is built from TRBV7-3 and TRBJ2-1; D call uncertain. CDR3 length: 16 amino acids. The ends were cut back, 6 bases at V and 0 bases at J, with 15 bases in the middle. CDR1 and CDR2 (germline): SGHTA, FQGTGA. DNA of the CDR3: TGTGCCAGCAGTGATGGCGTGGGGATCTCCTACAATGAGCAGTTCTTC. Amino acid sequence: CASSDGVGISYNEQFF. Full variable domain (missing parts from reference TRBV7-3 and TRBJ2-1): GAGVSQTPSNKVTEKGKYVELRCDPISGHTALYWYRQSLGQGPEFLIYFQGTGAADDSGLPNDRFFAVRPEGSVSTLKIQRTERGDSAVYLCASSDGVGISYNEQFFGPGTRLTVL.

Of note for this clonotype: The junction does not match germline at one end; this may be a read error. The chain couples TRBV15 to TRBJ2-3; the D gene is possibly TRBD2 (5 bases). The CDR3 consists of 16 residues. The V gene's germline CDR1 is LNHNV and CDR2 YYDKDF (reference sequence). CDR3 coding DNA: TGTGCCTCCAGCAGAGATGGTACGGGATCCACAGATACGCAGTATTTT. Translated: CASSRDGTGSTDTQYF.

With regard to this clonotype: This may come from a read error, since a much larger clone is one base off. The chain carries TRBV6-1 and TRBJ2-1; 10 nucleotides line up with TRBD2. CDR1 and CDR2 (germline): MNHNS, SASEGT. The CDR3 spans 14 residues. Trimming took 8 bases from V and 4 from J; bases not matched to a gene: 5. The CDR3 protein is CASGEAGGYNEQFF. The DNA for the CDR3 is TGTGCCAGCGGGGAAGCGGGGGGGTACAATGAGCAGTTCTTC.

This sequence joins TRBV30 and TRBJ2-4; D is ambiguous. CDR1 and CDR2 (germline): GTSNPN, SVGIG (reference sequence). V was clipped by 8 bases and J by 13 bases, with 24 bases between them. The length of the CDR3 is 13 residues. CDR3: CARRDPSTDTQYF. The CDR3 region has the DNA TGTGCCCGGCGCGACCCCAGCACAGATACGCAGTACTTC.

The chain has TRBV12-3 or TRBV12-4 and TRBJ1-5; D unclear. V lost 4 bases and J lost 11, with 15 bases in between. The CDR3 has 13 amino acids. Here the CDR3 reads CASSSLPVPSQHF. CDR3 bases: TGTGCCAGCAGTTCCCTCCCAGTCCCATCCCAGCATTTT.

This clonotype showed up many times. The V and J genes are TRBV7-9 and TRBJ2-7, with D unclear. Between the trimmed V and J ends, which lost 4 bases and 0 bases, there was a span of 10 bases. This CDR3 has 14 residues. CDR1 is SEHNR and CDR2 is FQNEAQ in the germline V gene (reference sequence). The CDR3 bases are TGTGCCAGCAGCTCACACGTTAGCTCCTACGAGCAGTACTTC. Encoded protein: CASSSHVSSYEQYF. Based on the CDR3 plus reference TRBV7-9 and TRBJ2-7, the full variable domain is DTGVSQNPRHKITKRGQNVTFRCDPISEHNRLYWYRQTLGQGPEFLTYFQNEAQLEKSRLLSDRFSAERPKGSFSTLEIQRTEQGDSAMYLCASSSHVSSYEQYFGPGTRLTVT.

J is TRBJ2-7 and V is TRBV6-5; the D is unclear. Germline V gene lookup returns CDR1 MNHEY and CDR2 SVGAGI. The CDR3 sequence is 14 residues long. Trimming removed 3 bases at V and 2 bases at J, with 11 bases between. CDR3 protein: CASSYTGFAYEQYF. CDR3 nucleotides: TGTGCCAGCAGTTATACCGGGTTTGCCTACGAGCAGTACTTC.

The chain couples TRBV27 to TRBJ1-5; D unclear. Trimming took 5 bases from V and 4 from J, leaving 9 bases between them. The CDR3 sequence is 13 residues long. Germline V gives CDR1 MNHEY, CDR2 SMNVEV (reference sequence). CDR3 sequence reads: CASSLTLNQPQHF. In nucleotides, the CDR3 is TGTGCCAGCAGTCTTACCTTAAATCAGCCCCAGCATTTT.

In regard to this clonotype: With a much larger clone just one base away, this may be a read error. J is TRBJ1-4 and V is TRBV12-3 or TRBV12-4; no clear D. The CDR3 is made up of 12 amino acids. V dropped 8 bases and J dropped 4 bases, with 8 bases sitting between them. The CDR3 region has the DNA TGTGCCAGCCGGAACATTAATGAAAAACTGTTTTTT. Its translation is CASRNINEKLFF.

The rearrangement joins TRBV2 to TRBJ1-4; 10 positions agree with TRBD1. V trimming: 7 bases; J trimming: 12 bases; junction bases outside the gene matches: 8. CDR1 and CDR2 from the germline V gene are SNHLY and FYNNEI. CDR3 length: 13 amino acids. For the CDR3, the DNA is TGTGCCAGCAAGACAGGGGGCCCTGAGGAACTGTTTTTT. This gives the protein CASKTGGPEELFF.

This clonotype occurred many times. The J gene is TRBJ1-6, the V gene TRBV9; TRBD1 might be the D (5 bases). Germline CDR1 is SGDLS and CDR2 is YYNGEE. The CDR3 runs to 13 residues. V was clipped by 1 base and J by 15 bases, with 14 bases between them. The CDR3 DNA reads as TGTGCCAGCAGCGTAAATCCGGGGGAGGACCTCCACTTT. Amino acid sequence: CASSVNPGEDLHF.

The table lists this clonotype with a few counts. This chain joins TRBV12-3 or TRBV12-4 and TRBJ2-5; the match to TRBD2 covers 13 bases. This CDR3 has 18 residues. After removal of 4 bases from V and 2 bases from J, the junction contained 10 bases not matched to a gene. For the CDR3, the DNA is TGTGCCAGCAGTTCCGGGACTAGCGGGACGATATATCAAGAGACCCAGTACTTC. Translation gives CASSSGTSGTIYQETQYF.

The J gene is TRBJ2-5, the V gene TRBV2; no clear D. Trimming cost V 3 bases and J 2 bases, with 10 bases left between them. The CDR3 has 14 residues. Germline V lookup: CDR1 SNHLY, CDR2 FYNNEI. The CDR3: CASSDKGGQETQYF. The CDR3 DNA reads TGTGCCAGCAGTGATAAGGGCGGTCAAGAGACCCAGTACTTC.

V usage is TRBV28 and J usage is TRBJ2-3; a possible D gene is TRBD2 (5 bases). Germline lookup yields CDR1 MDHEN and CDR2 SYDVKM. The CDR3 has 13 residues. Trimming shortened V by 8 bases and J by 7 bases, and 16 bases separated the two germline ends. The chain's CDR3 is CASRRQRGNTQYF. CDR3 coding DNA: TGTGCCAGCCGCCGACAACGGGGAAATACGCAGTATTTT.

Details on this clonotype: A read error may account for a junction end that differs from germline. V and J are TRBV5-1 and TRBJ2-5, with D unresolved. This CDR3 comprises 14 residues. Germline V gene sequence: CDR1 SGHRS, CDR2 YFSETQ. DNA for the CDR3: TGCGCCGGCAGCTTGAGCCAGGCTTTGGGGACCCAGTACTTC. This sequence encodes CAGSLSQALGTQYF. Variable domain in full (rest from reference TRBV5-1 and TRBJ2-5): KAGVTQTPRYLIKTRGQQVTLSCSPISGHRSVSWYQQTPGQGLQFLFEYFSETQRNKGNFPGRFSGRQFSNSRSEMNVSTLELGDSALYLCAGSLSQALGTQYFGPGTRLLVL.

This sequence joins TRBV6-1 and TRBJ2-7, with TRBD1 identical over 7 bases. This CDR3 contains 18 residues. Germline CDR1 MNHNS, CDR2 SASEGT. The trim removed 4 bases at V and 3 bases at J, leaving 18 bases unmatched. The chain's CDR3 is CASSAPGQSRSWVYEQYF. The CDR3 DNA reads TGTGCCAGCAGTGCTCCGGGACAGAGTCGTTCGTGGGTCTACGAGCAGTACTTC.

This sequence joins TRBV29-1 and TRBJ2-5; D unclear. V was cut by 5 bases and J by 4 bases, with 8 bases left in between. Germline CDR1 SQVTM, CDR2 ANQGSEA. The CDR3 extends over 11 amino acids. This CDR3 is CSVKATETQYF. DNA of the CDR3: TGCAGCGTTAAAGCCACAGAGACCCAGTACTTC.

This clonotype has a single count. The genes are TRBV6-1 and TRBJ1-5; perhaps TRBD1 as D (5 bases). Germline loops: CDR1 MNHNS, CDR2 SASEGT. The V end was cut by 3 bases, the J end by 3 bases, with 15 bases between. The CDR3 sequence is 16 residues long. CDR3 region: CASSDEEGRSNQPQHF. Here the CDR3 DNA reads TGTGCCAGCAGTGACGAGGAGGGGAGGTCCAATCAGCCCCAGCATTTT.

This clonotype was counted a few times. The junction and the germline gene differ at one end; a read error may be behind it. The chain is built from TRBV20-1 and TRBJ1-2, with a weak D call TRBD1 (5 bases). CDR3 size: 16 residues. Germline V CDR1 and CDR2: DFQATT, SNEGSKA (reference sequence). The CDR3 nucleotides read TGCGGTGCTAGAGATCTGGGGCAGAAAACTAACTATGGCTACACCTTC. Translated, it gives CGARDLGQKTNYGYTF.